This note documents a single T cell receptor beta chain sequence. No antigen is known for it. Alongside a J-beta primer mix, a sample-barcoded 5' primer served in a second PCR lasting roughly 6 to 12 cycles. Each cDNA molecule was tagged by a template-switch adaptor with 12 random nucleotides. All samples yielded 2.5 million or more CDR3-containing paired-end reads. TCRdb fed the 5' RACE reads into MiXCR, producing one record per CDR3 protein. The sample carries 700,000 or so distinct CDR3 sequences, over 40% recorded once. The sample originates from a study of blood T cells in healthy people across ages. Findings of the study overall: Shifts in expanded clonotypes may have been confounded by donor CMV status, which was unknown. Unsorted PBMC input precluded a conclusive naive versus antigen-experienced comparison.

The receptor's source is an elderly man in good health. The source material was blood.

The CDR3, as DNA: TGTGCCAGTAGTGGGGCTAGCGGGGGGCACCCTTCGACAGATACGCAGTATTTT. It is translated as CASSGASGGHPSTDTQYF. V and J are TRBV19 and TRBJ2-3; 11 nucleotides line up with TRBD2. V trimming: 5 bases; J trimming: 3 bases; junction bases outside the gene matches: 13. Per germline, CDR1 LNHDA and CDR2 SQIVND (reference sequence). The CDR3 has 18 residues.